This T cell receptor beta chain derives from a study of cytomegalovirus exposure and HLA in healthy donors. Broader study findings: In vitro, a few CMV-associated chains proved specific for CMV antigens. Listed as cytomegalovirus-associated were approximately 160 TCR beta chains. Subsequent analysis of the 95 to 150 validation repertoires found a tendency for first-cohort TCR clusters to co-occur.

The donors were members of the approximately 120-subject validation cohort (separate from the approximately 670-subject first cohort). This clone occurred once. What it binds is not known. Clones were read by immunoSEQ multiplex PCR, and TCRdb kept only the in-frame ones, dropping some. Of about 200,000 clones in the sample, roughly 85% were seen once. This CDR3 is 12 amino acids long. The V gene lost 4 bases and the J gene lost 4 bases, with 5 bases spanning the gap. The germline gives CDR1 SNHLY, CDR2 FYNNEI. The receptor comes from a woman aged 18-29 years in good health and CMV-seronegative. This sequence joins TRBV2 and TRBJ2-1; D is possibly TRBD1 (5 bases). Sequencing input: PBMCs. CDR3 DNA sequence: TGTGCCAGCAGTGGACAGTACAATGAGCAGTTCTTC. Its translation: CASSGQYNEQFF.